The clone carrying this T cell receptor (beta chain) was seen a few times. The antigen is undetermined. With V trimmed by 6 bases and J by 0 bases, 5 bases remained unmatched. Germline CDR1 is DFQATT and CDR2 is SNEGSKA (reference sequence). The CDR3 totals 14 residues. Unique molecular identifiers tagged the TCRbeta library. TCRdb passed the PCR reads through MiXCR, listing each CDR3 protein once. The table includes 440,000 or so distinct CDR3 sequences, about 45% detected once. This record belongs to a study of T-cell reconstitution after alpha-beta-depleted transplantation in children. Broader study findings: Fresh T-cell production supplied most of the T-cell counts and diversity seen one year after transplant.

The clonotype originates from a girl aged 2-10 years with aplastic anemia, due to receive a stem cell transplant. The sample was PBMCs, taken before TCRalphabeta/CD19-depleted stem cell transplant. The chain combines TRBV20-1 with TRBJ2-5; 9 bases match TRBD1. The CDR3: CSAPGQGNQETQYF. In DNA form, the CDR3 reads TGCAGTGCCCCCGGACAGGGGAACCAAGAGACCCAGTACTTC.